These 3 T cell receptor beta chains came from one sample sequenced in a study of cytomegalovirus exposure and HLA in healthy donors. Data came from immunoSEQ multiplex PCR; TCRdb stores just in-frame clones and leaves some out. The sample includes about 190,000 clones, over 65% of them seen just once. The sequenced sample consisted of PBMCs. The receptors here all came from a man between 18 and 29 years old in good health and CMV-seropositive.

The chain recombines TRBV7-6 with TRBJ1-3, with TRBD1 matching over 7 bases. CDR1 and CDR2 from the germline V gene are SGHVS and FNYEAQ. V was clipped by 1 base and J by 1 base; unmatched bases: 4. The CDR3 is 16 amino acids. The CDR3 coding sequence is TGTGCCAGCAGCTTAGGGGCAGGGGGTTCTGGAAACACCATATATTTT. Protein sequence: CASSLGAGGSGNTIYF. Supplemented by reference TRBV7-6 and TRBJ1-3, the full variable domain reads GAGVSQSPRYKVTKRGQDVALRCDPISGHVSLYWYRQALGQGPEFLTYFNYEAQQDKSGLPNDRFSAERPEGSISTLTIQRTEQRDSAMYRCASSLGAGGSGNTIYFGEGSWLTVV.

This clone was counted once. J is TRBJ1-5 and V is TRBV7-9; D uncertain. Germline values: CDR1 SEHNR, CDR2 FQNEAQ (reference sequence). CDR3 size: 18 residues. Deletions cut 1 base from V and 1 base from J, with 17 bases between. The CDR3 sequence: CASSLDSAAGPSNQPQHF. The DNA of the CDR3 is TGTGCCAGCAGCTTAGATTCGGCAGCGGGCCCAAGCAATCAGCCCCAGCATTTT.

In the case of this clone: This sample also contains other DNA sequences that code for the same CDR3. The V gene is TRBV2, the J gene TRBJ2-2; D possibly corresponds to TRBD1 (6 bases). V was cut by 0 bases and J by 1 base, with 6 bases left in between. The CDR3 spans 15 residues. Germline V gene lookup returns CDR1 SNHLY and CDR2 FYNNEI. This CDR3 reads CASSEARGNTGELFF. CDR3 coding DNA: TGTGCCAGCAGTGAAGCCAGGGGGAACACCGGGGAGCTGTTTTTT.